This T cell receptor (beta chain) was observed in a study of cytomegalovirus exposure and HLA in healthy donors. Study-wide findings and caveats: Per published reports, the classifier diagnosed cytomegalovirus status with high specificity and sensitivity. Under 20,000 TCR beta sequences were associated with HLA alleles at 0.05 false discovery rate in a later analysis.

The PCR was carried out with 60 Vbeta primers and 13 Jbeta primers. The authors' processing: Approximately 11 million of 80 million to 85 million unique TCR beta chains were shared, per a later count. Assay used: immunoSEQ multiplex PCR; TCRdb lists only in-frame clones, some missing. V, J and clone size are taken as reported in that table, and D and trimming were inferred from the DNA itself. The sample shows nearly 65,000 clones, approximately 70% of them seen only once. V gave up 2 bases and J gave up 8 bases, with 11 bases separating them. Germline V gives CDR1 MNHEY, CDR2 SVGAGI. This CDR3 region has 13 residues. Worth noting for this clone: Its antigen is unknown.

The source of this sequence is a man aged 50 to 59 in good health and CMV-seronegative. Material for sequencing was PBMCs. The V and J genes are TRBV6-5 and TRBJ2-3, with D perhaps TRBD2 (6 bases). CDR3 region: CASSYLGGGTQYF. The CDR3 DNA follows: TGTGCCAGCAGTTACCTGGGGGGAGGTACGCAGTATTTT.